The 26 T cell receptor beta chains below were found in one sample sequenced in a study of shared clonotypes between healthy human individuals. Generated by immunoSEQ multiplex PCR, the TCRdb table keeps only in-frame clones and is missing some. The table lists about half a million clones, about 85% of them singletons, with 13% in the top ten. Sequencing input: PBMCs. These receptors were collected from a woman between 35 and 50 years old in good health. Some clones in this sample may be carry-over from other donors' samples.

This clone showed up just a few times. This sequence joins TRBV5-6 and TRBJ2-1; 12 bases are a match to TRBD2. This CDR3 is 16 amino acids long. The germline CDR1 and CDR2 sequences are SGHDT and YYEEEE. The junction had 2 bases not matched to a gene; V was cut back by 0 bases and J by 4 bases. DNA of the CDR3: TGTGCCAGCAGCTTGGTTGGGACTAGCGGGTACAATGAGCAGTTCTTC. Amino acids: CASSLVGTSGYNEQFF.

The genes are TRBV10-2 and TRBJ2-7; D is possibly TRBD1 (6 bases). Germline values: CDR1 WSHSY, CDR2 SAAADI. Trimming took 7 bases from V and 1 from J, leaving 20 bases between them. The CDR3 runs to 16 residues. The CDR3 nucleotides are TGCGCCAGCAACCCAGGGGATAGGATACTTTCCTACGAGCAGTACTTC. This codes for CASNPGDRILSYEQYF.

This clone has only one observation. The chain combines TRBV5-4 with TRBJ1-2; D possibly corresponds to TRBD1 (5 bases). CDR3 length equals 12 residues. Trimming took off 4 bases at V and 8 bases at J, with 12 bases between the two ends. The germline V gene encodes CDR1 SGHNT and CDR2 YYREEE (reference sequence). CDR3 region: CASSPGTPGYTF. CDR3 sequence (DNA): TGTGCCAGCAGCCCCGGGACGCCGGGCTACACCTTC. The entire variable domain, with the rest obtained from reference TRBV5-4 and TRBJ1-2, is as follows: ETGVTQSPTHLIKTRGQQVTLRCSSQSGHNTVSWYQQALGQGPQFIFQYYREEENGRGNFPPRFSGLQFPNYSSELNVNALELDDSALYLCASSPGTPGYTFGSGTRLTVV.

This chain joins TRBV7-3 and TRBJ2-7; D not certain. The CDR3 is 13 amino acids. Germline values: CDR1 SGHTA, CDR2 FQGTGA. V gave up 2 bases and J gave up 5 bases, with 10 bases separating them. The CDR3: CASSLESGNEQYF. DNA of the CDR3: TGTGCCAGCAGCTTAGAGAGTGGAAACGAGCAGTACTTC.

This chain links TRBV29-1 with TRBJ1-5; D gene ambiguous. CDR3 length equals 11 residues. The V gene lost 4 bases and the J gene lost 3 bases, with 4 bases spanning the gap. The germline V gene encodes CDR1 SQVTM and CDR2 ANQGSEA. The CDR3, as DNA: TGCAGCGTTGGGGCCAATCAGCCCCAGCATTTT. Its protein product is CSVGANQPQHF.

The V gene is TRBV18, the J gene TRBJ1-5; D gene uncertain. Germline CDR1 KGHSH, CDR2 LQKENI. The CDR3 is 16 amino acids. Trimming left V 4 bases short and J 0 bases short, with 13 bases between. CDR3 region: CASSQTYGYSNQPQHF. The DNA of the CDR3 is TGTGCCAGCTCACAAACCTACGGTTATAGCAATCAGCCCCAGCATTTT.

In regard to this clone: A far larger clone is a single base away, which makes a read error likely. V gene TRBV2 combines with J gene TRBJ1-3; no clear D. Germline CDR1 and CDR2: SNHLY and FYNNEI. The CDR3 is made up of 13 amino acids. The V gene lost 11 bases and the J gene lost 0 bases, with 11 bases spanning the gap. The CDR3: CAAQARSGNTIYF. In nucleotides, the CDR3 is TGTGCCGCCCAGGCCCGCTCTGGAAACACCATATATTTT.

The chain joins TRBV7-3 to TRBJ2-3, with 8 bases that match TRBD2. CDR3 size: 14 residues. J lost 3 bases, V lost 8 bases, and 7 bases had no gene match. Germline V CDR1 and CDR2: SGHTA, FQGTGA. CDR3 amino acids: CASRAGGATDTQYF. The CDR3, as DNA: TGTGCCAGCCGGGCGGGGGGCGCGACAGATACGCAGTATTTT.

This chain connects TRBV9 to TRBJ1-4; D unclear. CDR3 size: 14 residues. Germline V lookup: CDR1 SGDLS, CDR2 YYNGEE. Trimming removed 0 bases at V and 6 bases at J, with 9 bases between. The CDR3 DNA reads TGTGCCAGCAGCGTAGCCGGCAGTGATGAAAAACTGTTTTTT. Translated: CASSVAGSDEKLFF.

The chain is built from TRBV4-3 and TRBJ2-5; D is ambiguous. Trimming removed 1 base at V and 5 bases at J, with 17 bases between. CDR3 size: 16 residues. Germline-derived CDR1 and CDR2 are LGHNA and YSLEER. CDR3 region: CASSQGQTWGGETQYF. CDR3 nucleotide sequence: TGCGCCAGCAGCCAAGGTCAAACCTGGGGTGGGGAGACCCAGTACTTC.

V and J are TRBV19 and TRBJ2-1, with 7 positions matching TRBD2. The CDR3 is 14 residues long. V shed 3 bases, J shed 12 bases, and the junction held 11 bases outside the gene matches. In germline, CDR1 is LNHDA, CDR2 SQIVND (reference sequence). The CDR3 loop is CASSITRLAGGQFF. The CDR3 DNA reads TGTGCCAGTAGTATCACTCGACTAGCCGGTGGGCAGTTCTTC.

This clone has more than one count but fewer than ten. The chain is built from TRBV5-1 and TRBJ2-7; TRBD1 agrees at 8 bases. This CDR3 is 15 amino acids long. J lost 3 bases, V lost 4 bases, and 9 bases had no gene match. CDR1 SGHRS and CDR2 YFSETQ come from the germline V gene. The CDR3 spells CASSLRQGLGYEQYF. The CDR3 DNA is TGCGCCAGCAGCCTTAGACAGGGGTTGGGCTACGAGCAGTACTTC.

The chain joins TRBV10-1 to TRBJ1-4; 10 nucleotides align to TRBD1. Trimming removed 7 bases from V and 8 bases from J; junction bases left unmatched: 7. The CDR3 spans 14 residues. CDR1 and CDR2 (germline): WNHNN, SYGVQD (reference sequence). CDR3 sequence (DNA): TGCGCCAGCAACAGAGGACAGGGGGGGGAAAAACTGTTTTTT. This encodes CASNRGQGGEKLFF.

The chain employs TRBV7-8 and TRBJ1-1; possibly TRBD1 for D (5 bases). The germline V gene encodes CDR1 SGHVS and CDR2 FQNEAQ. The CDR3 extends over 18 amino acids. V was shortened by 5 bases and J by 1 base, with 23 bases between the two germline ends. The CDR3 region has the DNA TGTGCCAGCAGCCAAAGTCGGGGCCAAAACCTAGGGAACACTGAAGCTTTCTTT. Encoded protein: CASSQSRGQNLGNTEAFF.

The J gene is TRBJ2-7, the V gene TRBV5-4; D gene ambiguous. Trimming took 0 bases from V and 5 from J, leaving 9 bases between them. The CDR3 is 13 amino acids. Germline lookup yields CDR1 SGHNT and CDR2 YYREEE (reference sequence). DNA for the CDR3: TGTGCCAGCAGCTTGGCTGGTTTGGACGAGCAGTACTTC. Residues: CASSLAGLDEQYF. Complete variable domain (other parts from reference TRBV5-4 and TRBJ2-7): ETGVTQSPTHLIKTRGQQVTLRCSSQSGHNTVSWYQQALGQGPQFIFQYYREEENGRGNFPPRFSGLQFPNYSSELNVNALELDDSALYLCASSLAGLDEQYFGPGTRLTVT.

The chain joins TRBV12-5 to TRBJ1-2; no definite D call. Germline CDR1 reads LGHNT; CDR2 reads FRNRAP. The CDR3 totals 12 residues. Trimming removed 1 base from V and 8 bases from J, with 8 bases in between. CDR3 in DNA: TGTGCTAGTGGTTTGGATTATGGGGGCTACACCTTC. It translates to CASGLDYGGYTF.

Concerning this clone itself: Its ends do not fully match the called genes, so a read error is possible. The same CDR3 is also encoded by other DNA sequences in this sample. The chain joins TRBV7-9 to TRBJ1-2, with D unclear. This CDR3 comprises 13 residues. Germline V gene sequence: CDR1 SEHNR, CDR2 FQNEAQ (reference sequence). DNA for the CDR3: TGCGCCAGCAGCTTAGGTGAAAACTATGGCTACACCTTC. Translated, it gives CASSLGENYGYTF.

The chain links TRBV29-1 to TRBJ2-3, with 7 bases fitting TRBD2. Germline lookup yields CDR1 SQVTM and CDR2 ANQGSEA. V shed 4 bases and J 1 base; nucleotides not matched to a gene: 8. The CDR3 is made up of 15 amino acids. The chain's CDR3 is CSVAPSGIGTDTQYF. The CDR3 region has the DNA TGCAGCGTTGCCCCCAGCGGGATAGGCACAGATACGCAGTATTTT.

This clone was seen a single time. The chain links TRBV28 to TRBJ2-2, with D possibly TRBD1 on 6 matching bases. V lost 5 bases and J lost 5, with 18 bases in between. The CDR3 covers 16 residues. Germline lookup yields CDR1 MDHEN and CDR2 SYDVKM. CDR3 loop: CASSPRWGLRTGELFF. CDR3 DNA sequence: TGTGCCAGCAGTCCCCGGTGGGGGCTGCGGACCGGGGAGCTGTTTTTT.

Ten or more counts support this clone. The chain joins TRBV25-1 to TRBJ2-7; 7 bases fit TRBD1. The CDR3 consists of 12 residues. Per the germline V gene, CDR1 is MGHDK and CDR2 is SYGVNS. V was pared by 7 bases and J by 3 bases, with 3 bases of the junction left unmatched. CDR3 loop: CASMGQNYEQYF. In DNA form, the CDR3 reads TGTGCCAGCATGGGACAGAACTACGAGCAGTACTTC.

The CDR3 DNA sequence: TGTGCCAGCAGTTCAACCGGGACTAGCGGGACCATCACAGATACGCAGTATTTT. Translated: CASSSTGTSGTITDTQYF. The chain has TRBV28 and TRBJ2-3; the match to TRBD2 covers 13 bases. The CDR3 runs 18 residues. Germline CDR1 and CDR2: MDHEN and SYDVKM. The V gene end was trimmed by 4 bases and the J gene end by 2 bases; junction bases not matched to a gene: 9.

Only one count was recorded for this clone. The sample holds other DNA sequences that translate to the same CDR3. This sequence joins TRBV7-9 and TRBJ1-1; D uncertain. The germline gives CDR1 SEHNR, CDR2 FQNEAQ (reference sequence). V lost 6 bases and J lost 1, with 6 bases in between. The CDR3 contains 12 residues. The CDR3 is CASSFGNTEAFF. The CDR3 bases are TGTGCCAGCAGTTTCGGGAACACTGAAGCTTTCTTT.

The genes are TRBV11-3 and TRBJ2-3; 7 bases agree with TRBD1. Germline V gene data show CDR1 as SGHNT and CDR2 as YENEEA. This CDR3 spans 15 amino acids. With V trimmed by 1 base and J by 2 bases, 3 bases remained unmatched. In DNA form, the CDR3 reads TGTGCCAGCAGCTTAGGGGGGACAGTCACAGATACGCAGTATTTT. It encodes CASSLGGTVTDTQYF.

The CDR3 nucleotides read TGTGCCAGCACCGGGACCCGGGAGTCGGATGAGCAGTTCTTC. Its protein product is CASTGTRESDEQFF. The chain uses TRBV14 and TRBJ2-1; D perhaps matches TRBD2 (6 bases). The CDR3 is made up of 14 amino acids. Germline V gene lookup returns CDR1 SGHDN and CDR2 FVKESK. V gave up 7 bases and J gave up 8 bases, with 18 bases separating them.

V is TRBV7-8 and J is TRBJ2-1; 14 bases are shared with TRBD2. V dropped 5 bases and J dropped 5; count of bases not matched to a gene: 8. CDR1 is SGHVS, CDR2 FQNEAQ, per germline. The length of the CDR3 is 17 residues. CDR3 residues: CASSLGTSGSINNEQFF. CDR3 bases: TGTGCCAGCAGCCTCGGGACTAGCGGGAGTATTAACAATGAGCAGTTCTTC.

The CDR3 DNA reads TGTGCCAGCAGCTTGCAGGGAATATATGGCTACACCTTC. As protein: CASSLQGIYGYTF. The rearrangement uses TRBV5-6 and TRBJ1-2; the D gene is possibly TRBD1 (5 bases). Between the trimmed V and J ends, which lost 1 base and 5 bases, there was a span of 9 bases. CDR3 length: 13 amino acids. Germline V gene sequence: CDR1 SGHDT, CDR2 YYEEEE.